The rows below give T cell receptor beta chains drawn from one sample of a study of OX40 agonist ivuxolimab in advanced cancers. The method was immunoSEQ multiplex PCR; TCRdb's version includes in-frame clones alone and lacks a portion of them. The table has more than 55,000 clones, approximately 85% seen once. Sequencing was performed on CD4+ or CD8+ T cells sorted from blood, taken in a trial of the OX40 agonist ivuxolimab. Receptor source: an adult with an advanced solid tumor such as melanoma, head and neck, liver or kidney cancer. Each CDR3 is given with its conserved first and last residue. D genes are given only for firm matches. Part of the rows lack a size; the others show once, few, many or a class for expanded clones.

V	D	size	J	CDR3	DNA
TRBV7-2	-	few	TRBJ2-7	CASSYGRVAYEQYF	TGTGCCAGCAGCTATGGCAGGGTGGCGTACGAGCAGTACTTC
TRBV5-6	TRBD1	once	TRBJ2-7	CASSLGDRVGEQYF	TGTGCCAGCAGCTTGGGGGACAGGGTCGGCGAGCAGTACTTC
TRBV7-9	TRBD1	-	TRBJ1-2	CASSFEGTGASVTF	TGTGCCAGCAGCTTCGAAGGGACAGGGGCATCGGTGACCTTC
TRBV29-1	TRBD1	-	TRBJ2-7	CSVIRDSYEQYF	TGCAGCGTTATACGGGACAGCTACGAGCAGTACTTC
TRBV7-6	-	-	TRBJ2-1	CASSLNAEIPYNEQFF	TGTGCCAGCAGCTTAAATGCAGAGATCCCCTACAATGAGCAGTTCTTC
TRBV7-2	-	-	TRBJ2-7	CASSSTSSVTGPYEQYF	TGTGCCAGCAGCTCGACTAGCTCCGTGACAGGGCCCTACGAGCAGTACTTC
TRBV11-2	-	-	TRBJ2-7	CASSLDSIGRSLEQYF	TGTGCCAGCAGCTTAGATTCAATTGGACGCTCTCTCGAGCAGTACTTC
TRBV18	TRBD1	-	TRBJ1-3	CASSPQQGSGNTIYF	TGTGCCAGCTCACCACAACAGGGGTCTGGAAACACCATATATTTT
TRBV19	-	-	TRBJ1-6	CASTRGGNNSPLHF	TGTGCCAGTACCCGAGGGGGGAATAATTCACCCCTCCACTTT
TRBV18	-	-	TRBJ1-1	CASSAGQGRLVEAFF	TGTGCCAGCTCCGCCGGCCAGGGGCGGCTCGTTGAAGCTTTCTTT
TRBV7-6	TRBD1	-	TRBJ2-7	CASSRRTGGYEQYF	TGTGCCAGCAGCCGACGGACAGGGGGCTACGAGCAGTACTTC
TRBV4-2	-	-	TRBJ1-6	CASSQDWVTGSGNNSPLHF	TGTGCCAGCAGCCAAGATTGGGTGACAGGATCAGGGAATAATTCACCCCTCCACTTT
TRBV18	-	-	TRBJ2-1	CASSSIGVNEQFF	TGTGCCAGCTCATCCATCGGTGTAAATGAGCAGTTCTTC
TRBV30	TRBD1	-	TRBJ2-5	CAWSSGTGWGKETQYF	TGTGCCTGGAGCAGCGGGACAGGGTGGGGGAAAGAGACCCAGTACTTC
TRBV7-8	-	-	TRBJ2-1	CASSRMTEKNEQFF	TGTGCCAGCAGCCGTATGACAGAGAAGAATGAGCAGTTCTTC
TRBV6-5	TRBD1	-	TRBJ1-4	CASSSGQGNEKLFF	TGTGCCAGCAGCAGTGGACAGGGGAACGAAAAACTGTTTTTT
TRBV6-5	-	once	TRBJ1-1	CASKFHQPTTEAFF	TGTGCCAGCAAATTTCACCAGCCCACCACTGAAGCTTTCTTT
TRBV5-1	-	-	TRBJ1-3	CASSSQGSNGNTIYF	TGCGCCAGCAGCTCGCAGGGGTCGAATGGAAACACCATATATTTT
TRBV9	TRBD2	few	TRBJ2-1	CASSVAGLGGVGEQFF	TGTGCCAGCAGCGTAGCGGGACTAGGGGGGGTAGGTGAGCAGTTCTTC
TRBV27	-	once	TRBJ2-3	CASTLGPSWRSTDTQYF	TGTGCCAGCACCCTAGGGCCAAGCTGGCGGAGCACAGATACGCAGTATTTT
TRBV6-1	-	-	TRBJ2-7	CASGNGYEQYF	TGTGCCAGCGGTAATGGATACGAGCAGTACTTC
TRBV5-1	-	-	TRBJ1-5	CASSLGGADNQPQHF	TGCGCCAGCAGCCTAGGGGGGGCGGACAATCAGCCCCAGCATTTT
TRBV2	-	-	TRBJ2-7	CASSEAGQGYEQYF	TGTGCCAGCAGTGAAGCGGGTCAGGGCTACGAGCAGTACTTC
TRBV25-1	-	-	TRBJ1-5	CASSERGQGNQPQHF	TGTGCCAGCAGTGAACGCGGCCAGGGCAATCAGCCCCAGCATTTT
TRBV7-9	TRBD1	-	TRBJ1-6	CASSLEGQGGSSPLHF	TGTGCCAGCAGCTTGGAGGGCCAAGGGGGCTCTTCACCCCTCCACTTT
TRBV28	TRBD1	-	TRBJ1-5	CASRRDRVRNQPQHF	TGTGCCAGCCGCCGGGACAGGGTCCGCAATCAGCCCCAGCATTTT
TRBV6-5	-	once	TRBJ1-5	CASSKDSNQPQHF	TGTGCCAGCAGTAAGGACAGCAATCAGCCCCAGCATTTT
TRBV6-5	-	-	TRBJ2-3	CASRADSTDTQYF	TGTGCCAGCAGAGCGGACAGTACAGATACGCAGTATTTT
TRBV9	-	-	TRBJ2-7	CASSVSPSSYEQYF	TGTGCCAGCAGCGTATCTCCGAGCTCCTACGAGCAGTACTTC
TRBV9	-	-	TRBJ2-3	CASSVGELAGTDTQYF	TGTGCCAGCAGCGTAGGGGAACTAGCCGGCACAGATACGCAGTATTTT
TRBV6-5	-	-	TRBJ1-5	CASSVKINQPQHF	TGTGCCAGCAGTGTGAAAATCAATCAGCCCCAGCATTTT
TRBV28	-	-	TRBJ2-5	CASSPGHLQETQYF	TGTGCCAGCAGTCCGGGACACCTACAAGAGACCCAGTACTTC
TRBV11-2	TRBD2	-	TRBJ2-1	CASSLSRGGSHNEQFF	TGTGCCAGCAGCTTATCCCGGGGGGGCTCTCACAATGAGCAGTTCTTC
TRBV4-3	-	-	TRBJ1-2	CASSQDVQGTYGYTF	TGCGCCAGCAGCCAAGACGTCCAGGGGACCTATGGCTACACCTTC
TRBV4-1	-	-	TRBJ2-3	CASSQEQGSNTDTQYF	TGCGCCAGCAGCCAAGAGCAGGGATCCAACACAGATACGCAGTATTTT
TRBV14	-	-	TRBJ2-7	CASSQLANPVYEQYF	TGTGCCAGCAGCCAGCTAGCGAATCCGGTCTACGAGCAGTACTTC
TRBV21-1	-	-	TRBJ1-2	CASSKRGSDGYTF	TGTGCCAGCAGCAAACGCGGGTCCGATGGCTACACCTTC
TRBV19	TRBD1	few	TRBJ2-3	CASLGQGRTDTQYF	TGTGCCAGTCTCGGACAGGGTCGAACAGATACGCAGTATTTT
TRBV28	-	-	TRBJ1-1	CATKTPGRTEAFF	TGTGCCACCAAGACTCCAGGGCGAACTGAAGCTTTCTTT
TRBV29-1	-	-	TRBJ1-1	CSAAPPGNTEAFF	TGCAGCGCAGCCCCCCCGGGGAACACTGAAGCTTTCTTT
TRBV9	TRBD1	once	TRBJ2-1	CASSVLTGLQQFF	TGTGCCAGCAGCGTCCTGACAGGGCTGCAGCAGTTCTTC
TRBV4-3	-	-	TRBJ1-5	CASSQEIRTVNQPQHF	TGCGCCAGCAGCCAAGAAATTAGGACGGTCAATCAGCCCCAGCATTTT
TRBV11-3	TRBD1	-	TRBJ2-7	CASSFGTANEQYF	TGTGCCAGCAGCTTCGGGACAGCAAATGAGCAGTACTTC
TRBV6-5	-	once	TRBJ1-1	CASTPPGATEAFF	TGTGCCAGCACCCCACCCGGGGCCACTGAAGCTTTCTTT
TRBV7-9	-	once	TRBJ2-2	CASSLGGSAGELFF	TGTGCCAGCAGCTTGGGCGGGTCGGCCGGGGAGCTGTTTTTT
TRBV28	-	-	TRBJ1-6	CASSLRGFMAPLHF	TGTGCCAGCAGTTTAAGGGGATTTATGGCACCCCTCCACTTT
TRBV5-1	-	-	TRBJ2-3	CASSYQGAGTSQYF	TGCGCCAGCAGCTACCAGGGTGCAGGAACATCGCAGTATTTT
TRBV19	-	-	TRBJ1-2	CASSIGRDYGYTF	TGTGCCAGTAGTATAGGCCGGGACTATGGCTACACCTTC
TRBV7-2	TRBD1	-	TRBJ2-1	CASSLDRGNEQFF	TGTGCCAGCAGCTTGGACAGGGGCAATGAGCAGTTCTTC